This T cell receptor beta chain appears in the sequencing data of a study of early T cells in non-severe SARS-CoV-2 infection. Individual cDNA molecules received unique molecular identifiers. Using its own MiXCR run on the 5' RACE reads, TCRdb lists one record per CDR3 protein. The sample has about 77,000 distinct CDR3 sequences, about a sixth seen once. Points on this clonotype: The antigen remains unidentified.

This CDR3 is built from 15 residues. The germline V gene encodes CDR1 SGHRS and CDR2 YFSETQ. Between the trimmed V and J ends, which lost 2 bases and 2 bases, there was a span of 13 bases. General observations from the study: VDJdb-based matching was biased toward anti-spike CD8 responses and missed private and CD4 specificities.

Sequencing input: whole blood. The clonotype comes from an adult who was a healthcare worker with PCR-confirmed SARS-CoV-2 infection or an uninfected control (not recorded which). This chain uses TRBV5-1 with TRBJ1-1; D gene unclear. CDR3 amino acids: CASSFMWDRNTEAFF. The CDR3 region has the DNA TGCGCCAGCAGCTTTATGTGGGATAGAAACACTGAAGCTTTCTTT.